The 8 T cell receptor beta chains below were found in one sample sequenced in a study of T cell clonality in common variable immunodeficiency. The table came from immunoSEQ multiplex PCR; TCRdb's copy has only in-frame clones and leaves some out. The repertoire has approximately 56,000 clones, none seen only once; the ten largest take approximately 1.9%. Sequencing input: peripheral blood mononuclear cells. These receptors were collected from a person between 18 and 75 years old in good health.

A few counts support this clone. The CDR3 extends 3 residues past the end of the read, so its final part is completed from the germline J gene. The chain is built from TRBV2 and TRBJ2-3; D is perhaps TRBD2 (5 bases). This CDR3 spans 10 amino acids. Germline V gives CDR1 SNHLY, CDR2 FYNNEI. The V and J ends lost 7 bases and 8 bases respectively, with 7 bases between them. The CDR3 sequence: CASKAVTQYF. Incomplete CDR3 DNA: TGTGCCAGCAAAGCGGTTACG.

This clone was seen ten or more times. The DNA ends 3 residues before the CDR3 does, and the rest of the CDR3 is filled in from the germline J gene. The chain is built from TRBV5-1 and TRBJ2-7; 10 bases match TRBD1. Looked up from germline, CDR1 is SGHRS and CDR2 is YFSETQ. The CDR3 contains 15 residues. The J segment lost 0 bases and the V segment lost 0 bases, leaving 0 bases of the junction unmatched. The CDR3 spells CASSLGTGGSYEQYF. CDR3 DNA, as far as it was read: TGCGCCAGCAGCTTGGGGACAGGGGGCTCCTACGAG.

This clone was detected ten times or more. The read falls 3 residues short of the CDR3 end, and the missing part is taken from the germline J gene. The chain is built from TRBV13 and TRBJ2-5, with D unclear. Trimming pared 4 bases from V and 1 base from J, leaving 7 bases between. This CDR3 is 13 amino acids long. CDR1 is PRHDT and CDR2 is FYEKMQ in the germline V gene (reference sequence). The CDR3 reads CASSYRVQETQYF. The covered CDR3 bases are TGTGCCAGCAGCTACCGGGTCCAAGAGACC.

Many counts were recorded for this clone. The CDR3 end lies 3 residues beyond the end of the read and is filled in from the germline J gene. This chain connects TRBV29-1 to TRBJ2-1, with 7 bases fitting TRBD1. V gave up 6 bases and J gave up 4 bases; unmatched junction bases: 9. This CDR3 is built from 14 residues. Per the germline V gene, CDR1 is SQVTM and CDR2 is ANQGSEA. CDR3 DNA, as far as it was read: TGCAGCGTCCCACGGGACAGAATTTACAATGAG. Translating gives CSVPRDRIYNE. In full, the CDR3 is CSVPRDRIYNEQFF.

This clone occurred many times. The sequenced part of the CDR3 DNA is TGTGCCAGCAGTTACAATCCAGGGGAGGTTTCACCC. Translating it yields CASSYNPGEVSP. The entire CDR3 protein is CASSYNPGEVSPLHF. This chain connects TRBV6-2 or TRBV6-3 to TRBJ1-6, with D possibly TRBD1 on 6 matching bases. The CDR3 end falls 3 residues outside the read, so it is completed with the germline J gene. V lost 2 bases and J 9 bases, leaving 14 bases between the germline ends. Germline V gene data show CDR1 as MNHEY and CDR2 as SVGEGT. The CDR3 has 15 amino acids.

The sample holds a few counts of this clone. From the germline J gene comes the end of the CDR3, since the read stops 3 residues before it. The same CDR3 arises from other DNA sequences in this sample as well. The rearrangement uses TRBV20-1 and TRBJ1-1; D remains unclear. This CDR3 region has 13 residues. Germline CDR1 is DFQATT and CDR2 is SNEGSKA (reference sequence). The chain's CDR3 is CSASGVTREGAFF. Partial CDR3 DNA: TGCAGTGCTAGCGGCGTCACCAGAGAGGGC.

This clone was counted at least ten times. The CDR3 end is not reached by the read, which stops 3 residues before it; the germline J gene fills it in. The chain carries TRBV5-6 and TRBJ2-6; maybe TRBD1 (5 bases). In germline, CDR1 is SGHDT, CDR2 YYEEEE. This CDR3 has 15 amino acids. Between the trimmed V and J ends, which lost 2 bases and 1 base, there was a span of 7 bases. CDR3 sequence: CASSLTGSGANVLTF. CDR3 DNA (partial): TGTGCCAGCAGCTTAACAGGTTCTGGGGCCAACGTC.

The CDR3 DNA, read in part, is TGTGCCAGCAGCTTAGATCCGGTCTCCTACAATGAG. Amino acid sequence: CASSLDPVSYNE. The full CDR3 protein is CASSLDPVSYNEQFF. The chain couples TRBV11-2 to TRBJ2-1; D gene unclear. Sequencing ends 3 residues short of the CDR3 end; the germline J gene provides the rest. V was trimmed by 0 bases and J by 0 bases, leaving 6 bases between them. This CDR3 has 15 residues. Germline CDR1 is SGHAT and CDR2 is FQNNGV. The full variable domain, completed using reference TRBV11-2 and TRBJ2-1, is EAGVAQSPRYKIIEKRQSVAFWCNPISGHATLYWYQQILGQGPKLLIQFQNNGVVDDSQLPKDRFSAERLKGVDSTLKIQPAKLEDSAVYLCASSLDPVSYNEQFFGPGTRLTVL.